A single T cell receptor (beta chain) is shown here with its context. Antigen specificity is unknown. This entry belongs to a study of blood T cells in healthy people across ages. Russia was home to the donors, healthy Caucasian individuals aged about 6 to 90. At least 6.5 million PBMCs were isolated per sample. General study results and limits: Getting older went along with TCR beta diversity per million T cells dropping roughly linearly.

CDR3 length equals 14 residues. The V end lost 3 bases, the J end lost 1 base, and 9 bases lay between the germline ends. Germline lookup yields CDR1 SQVTM and CDR2 ANQGSEA. It was with a sample-barcoded 5' primer and a J-beta primer mix that a second PCR of roughly 7 to 12 cycles was run. TCRdb passed the 5' RACE reads through MiXCR, listing each CDR3 protein once. The sample lists some 800,000 distinct CDR3 sequences; 25% were seen once. These data were likewise used in another study, on T cells of mothers and their children. Turning to that study: A primer called M1S, used in the second PCR, added sample barcodes and 2-4 random nucleotides.

Sequencing was done on a sample of blood. This rearrangement joins TRBV29-1 to TRBJ2-2; D possibly matches TRBD1 or TRBD2 (5 bases each). The TCR was taken from a boy younger than 18 in good health. CDR3 loop: CSVDRDGNTGELFF. Here the CDR3 DNA reads TGCAGCGTTGATAGGGACGGGAACACCGGGGAGCTGTTTTTT.